This T cell receptor (delta chain) was obtained from a study of gamma-delta T cells after stem cell transplantation (dated by TCRdb to the mid-2010s). Germline trimming: 3 bases from V, 1 base from J; junction bases outside gene matches: 32. CDR1 and CDR2, per the germline V gene, are TSWWSYY and QGS. The CDR3 sequence holds 25 residues, the cysteine and phenylalanine included. Only CDR3 DNA is held: 75 bases, read in frame from base 1. Library preparation used RT-PCR. The listed sequencing device is Illumina MiSeq. In TCRdb, clones were called once more from the public reads by CATT, and rows of identical DNA were later combined. This sample has roughly 1,300 delta-chain clones in its table, and about 1.8% of those were observed once. Around 33% of the sample goes to the ten largest clones. This clone was picked up a small number of times. Its antigen is not yet known. The protein TCRdb lists belongs to a much larger clone and differs from this DNA's translation at residues 7 and 19, which points to a read error; the protein shown is made from the DNA.

The TCR comes from a human donor. It is not recorded whose cells these are; they may come from a transplant donor. Sequencing used gamma-delta T cells. Rearrangement joined TRDV1 to TRDJ1; 10 bases in between match TRDD3. The CDR3 protein: CALGDSTTHSEAPWTGDTCTDKLIF. The sequenced DNA is TGTGCTCTTGGGGACTCTACCACCCATTCGGAGGCTCCTTGGACGGGGGATACGTGCACCGATAAACTCATCTTT.